This entry features one T cell receptor (beta chain) sequence. What it binds is unknown. This specimen belongs to a study of stem cell transplantation in POMP-related autoinflammatory disease. The study's findings and limits: A trend toward lower repertoire diversity and greater clonality appeared in every analyzed T-cell subset of PRAID patients. Unique TRB V-J gene pairings were limited in number in patients with PRAID.

The CDR3 extends over 14 amino acids. The V end was cut by 2 bases, the J end by 0 bases, with 8 bases between. Germline V gene sequence: CDR1 SGDLS, CDR2 YYNGEE. PRAID featured immunodeficiency plus autoinflammation. Using immunoSEQ multiplex PCR, the repertoire was profiled, and TCRdb retains in-frame clones only, with some absent. The data contain over 60,000 clones, more than 75% of them singletons. This receptor was identified in a human patient with POMP-related autoinflammation and immune dysregulation (PRAID). Some T cells here may be from the graft donor. This chain uses TRBV9 with TRBJ2-5; D gene ambiguous. The sample consisted of CD4+ T cells from PBMCs, taken after stem cell transplantation. CDR3 nucleotides: TGTGCCAGCAGCGTTAGTTCGTACCAAGAGACCCAGTACTTC. Its protein product is CASSVSSYQETQYF.